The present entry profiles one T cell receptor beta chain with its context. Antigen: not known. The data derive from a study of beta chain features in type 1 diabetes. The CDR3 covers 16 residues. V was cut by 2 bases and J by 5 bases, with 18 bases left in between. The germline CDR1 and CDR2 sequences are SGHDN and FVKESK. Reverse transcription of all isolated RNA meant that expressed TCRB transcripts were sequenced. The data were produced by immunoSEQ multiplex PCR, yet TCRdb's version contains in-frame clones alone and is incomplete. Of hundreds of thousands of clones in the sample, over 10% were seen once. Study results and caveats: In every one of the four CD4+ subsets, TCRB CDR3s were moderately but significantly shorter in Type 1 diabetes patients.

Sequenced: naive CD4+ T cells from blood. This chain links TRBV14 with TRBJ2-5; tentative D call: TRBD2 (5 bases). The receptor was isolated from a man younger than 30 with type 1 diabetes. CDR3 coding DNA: TGTGCCAGCAGCCAAATACGGAGGATGGGGATCGAGACCCAGTACTTC. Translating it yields CASSQIRRMGIETQYF.